The clone carrying this T cell receptor beta chain occurred a few times. Its cognate antigen is unknown. The record originates from a study of response to subunit inactivated influenza vaccine. Study-wide points: It was the authors' suggestion that each seasonal influenza vaccination recruits few new T cells.

The CDR3 is made up of 14 amino acids. Trimming removed 1 base from V and 4 bases from J, with 11 bases in between. From germline, CDR1 is SGHRS and CDR2 YFSETQ. MiXCR, run by TCRdb on the RT-PCR reads, gives a single entry per CDR3 protein. The repertoire holds hundreds of thousands of distinct CDR3 sequences, with under 20% as singletons. This chain connects TRBV5-1 to TRBJ1-1; maybe TRBD1 (5 bases). The input for sequencing was PBMCs from blood, taken about 5 days after vaccination. This receptor was identified in a man between 50 and 59 years old who received an inactivated influenza vaccine. CDR3 protein: CASSLYRGGTEAFF. Written as DNA, the CDR3 is TGCGCCAGCAGCTTGTATAGGGGCGGCACTGAAGCTTTCTTT.